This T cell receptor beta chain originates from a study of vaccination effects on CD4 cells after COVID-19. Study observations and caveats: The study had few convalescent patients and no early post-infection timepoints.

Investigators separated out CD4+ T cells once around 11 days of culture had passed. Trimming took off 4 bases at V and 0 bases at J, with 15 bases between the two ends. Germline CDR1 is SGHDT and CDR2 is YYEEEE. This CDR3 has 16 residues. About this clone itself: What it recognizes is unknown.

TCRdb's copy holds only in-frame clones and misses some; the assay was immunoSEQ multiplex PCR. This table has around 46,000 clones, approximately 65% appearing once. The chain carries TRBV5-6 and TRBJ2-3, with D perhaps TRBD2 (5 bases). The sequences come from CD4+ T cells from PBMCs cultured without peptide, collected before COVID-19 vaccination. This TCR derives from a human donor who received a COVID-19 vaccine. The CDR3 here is CASSKPLVTSTDTQYF. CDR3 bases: TGTGCCAGCAGCAAACCACTAGTAACTAGCACAGATACGCAGTATTTT.